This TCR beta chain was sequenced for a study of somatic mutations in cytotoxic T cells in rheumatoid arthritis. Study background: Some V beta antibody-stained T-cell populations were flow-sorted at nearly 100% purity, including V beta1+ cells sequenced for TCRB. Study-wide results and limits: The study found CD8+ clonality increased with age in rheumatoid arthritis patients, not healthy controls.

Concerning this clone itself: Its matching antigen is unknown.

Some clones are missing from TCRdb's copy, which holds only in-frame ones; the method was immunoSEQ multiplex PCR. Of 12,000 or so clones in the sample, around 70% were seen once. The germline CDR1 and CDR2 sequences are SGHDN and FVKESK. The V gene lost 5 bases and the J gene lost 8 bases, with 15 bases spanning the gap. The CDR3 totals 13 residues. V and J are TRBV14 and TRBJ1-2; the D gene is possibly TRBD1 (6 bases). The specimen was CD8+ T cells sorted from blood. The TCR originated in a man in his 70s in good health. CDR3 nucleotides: TGTGCCAGCAGCGAAGGGACATTAGGCGGCTACACCTTC. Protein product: CASSEGTLGGYTF.